This TCR beta chain originates from a study of CD8 T cells in Susac syndrome. On the study more broadly: When blood was drawn, patients with Susac syndrome were on intravenous immunoglobulin alone, on corticosteroids, or therapy-naive. Study outcomes and limitations: The CD4+ T cell repertoires from Susac syndrome exhibited no clonal expansion.

Reverse transcription of 0.5 to 1 ug RNA was carried out with random hexamers. Amplification of TCR beta CDR3 spanned 54 Vbeta and 13 Jbeta via immunoSEQ multiplex PCR. TCRdb passed the immunoSEQ multiplex PCR reads through MiXCR, listing each CDR3 protein once. Of about 94,000 distinct CDR3 sequences detected, over 90% appear once; the ten largest clones hold about 0.3%. CDR1 and CDR2 from the germline V gene are GTSNPN and SVGIG (reference sequence). Trimming cost V 5 bases and J 1 base, with 14 bases left between them. CDR3 length: 14 amino acids. TCR beta sequencing was performed on blood CD8+ and CD4+ T cells. Remarks on this clonotype: Its specificity is unknown.

The sample consisted of CD4+ T cells from PBMCs. The chain employs TRBV30 and TRBJ1-1, with D hard to call. This clonotype was obtained from a human donor with Susac syndrome. The CDR3 here is CAWRSTMTNTEAFF. For the CDR3, the DNA is TGTGCCTGGCGTTCGACTATGACGAACACTGAAGCTTTCTTT.